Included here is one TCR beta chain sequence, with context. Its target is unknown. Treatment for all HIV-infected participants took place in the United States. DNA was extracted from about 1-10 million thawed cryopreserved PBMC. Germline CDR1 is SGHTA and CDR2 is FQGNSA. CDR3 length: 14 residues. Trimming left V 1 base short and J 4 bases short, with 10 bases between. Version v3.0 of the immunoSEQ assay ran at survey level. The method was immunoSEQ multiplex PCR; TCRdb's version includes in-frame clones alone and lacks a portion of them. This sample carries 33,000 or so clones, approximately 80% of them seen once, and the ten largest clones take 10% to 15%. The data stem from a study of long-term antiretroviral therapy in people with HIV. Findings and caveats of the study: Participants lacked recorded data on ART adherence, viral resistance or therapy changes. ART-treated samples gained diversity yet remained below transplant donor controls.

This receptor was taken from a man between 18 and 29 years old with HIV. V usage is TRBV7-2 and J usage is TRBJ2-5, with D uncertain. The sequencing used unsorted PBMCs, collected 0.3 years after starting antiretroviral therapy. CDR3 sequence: CASSLGMGLETQYF. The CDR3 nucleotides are TGTGCCAGCAGCTTAGGGATGGGTCTAGAGACCCAGTACTTC.